These 30 T cell receptor beta chains were all obtained from the same sample, sequenced in a study of T cell responses to AZD1222 COVID-19 vaccine. Data came from immunoSEQ multiplex PCR; TCRdb stores just in-frame clones and leaves some out. This table has some 170,000 clones, over 80% appearing once. Sequencing used peripheral blood, obtained 28 days after the second dose of the MenACWY control vaccine. These receptors originate from an adult who received the MenACWY meningococcal vaccine as a control.

The chain links TRBV2 to TRBJ1-1; D unclear. The CDR3 runs 13 residues. Germline lookup yields CDR1 SNHLY and CDR2 FYNNEI. Trimming removed 6 bases at V and 1 base at J, with 9 bases between. CDR3 bases: TGTGCCAGCAGGGGAGCCGGGAACACTGAAGCTTTCTTT. Its protein is CASRGAGNTEAFF. Drawing the rest from reference TRBV2 and TRBJ1-1, the complete variable domain is EPEVTQTPSHQVTQMGQEVILRCVPISNHLYFYWYRQILGQKVEFLVSFYNNEISEKSEIFDDQFSVERPDGSNFTLKIRSTKLEDSAMYFCASRGAGNTEAFFGQGTRLTVV.

V usage is TRBV5-1 and J usage is TRBJ2-2, with a possible D match to TRBD1 (7 bases). The CDR3 is 16 residues long. The V gene's germline CDR1 is SGHRS and CDR2 YFSETQ. Trimming left V 2 bases short and J 5 bases short, with 16 bases between. CDR3 coding DNA: TGCGCCAGCAGCTTCCACAGGGGACTGAATACCGGGGAGCTGTTTTTT. Its translation is CASSFHRGLNTGELFF.

The V and J genes are TRBV7-8 and TRBJ1-6; the match to TRBD1 covers 7 bases. The CDR3 length is 15 residues. V gave up 2 bases and J gave up 14 bases; unmatched junction bases: 12. Germline CDR1 and CDR2: SGHVS and FQNEAQ. The CDR3: CASSLSRDSRLSLHF. The CDR3 DNA follows: TGTGCCAGCAGCTTATCGAGGGACAGCCGATTGTCCCTCCACTTT.

This rearrangement joins TRBV6-6 to TRBJ1-2; D gene ambiguous. Germline loops: CDR1 MNHNY, CDR2 SVGAGI (reference sequence). The CDR3 has 11 amino acids. V was trimmed by 6 bases and J by 6 bases, leaving 8 bases between them. CDR3 nucleotide sequence: TGTGCCAGCAGCCTTTGGGATGGCTACACCTTC. Its protein product is CASSLWDGYTF.

The genes are TRBV25-1 and TRBJ2-5; the match to TRBD1 covers 8 bases. V shed 4 bases and J 4 bases; nucleotides not matched to a gene: 8. Germline V gene sequence: CDR1 MGHDK, CDR2 SYGVNS. The CDR3 is 15 residues long. CDR3 in DNA: TGTGCCAGCAGTGGATACAGGGGGTGGGGAGAGACCCAGTACTTC. It specifies CASSGYRGWGETQYF.

The J gene is TRBJ2-3, the V gene TRBV10-3, with 12 bases aligning to TRBD1. Per germline, CDR1 ENHRY and CDR2 SYGVKD. The trim removed 2 bases at V and 3 bases at J, leaving 12 bases unmatched. The CDR3 is made up of 19 amino acids. CDR3 amino acids: CAISEPGGTGGDGTDTQYF. The CDR3 nucleotides read TGTGCCATCAGTGAGCCGGGGGGGACAGGGGGCGACGGGACAGATACGCAGTATTTT.

This chain connects TRBV29-1 to TRBJ1-5; D is unclear. CDR1 SQVTM and CDR2 ANQGSEA come from the germline V gene. The germline V and J ends were trimmed by 4 bases and 2 bases, with 6 bases remaining between them. The CDR3 has 12 residues. CDR3 residues: CSVGEGNQPQHF. The CDR3 region has the DNA TGCAGCGTTGGGGAGGGCAATCAGCCCCAGCATTTT.

The rearrangement uses TRBV10-3 and TRBJ1-1; D gene ambiguous. The V end was cut by 10 bases, the J end by 0 bases, with 21 bases between. The CDR3 covers 16 residues. The germline gives CDR1 ENHRY, CDR2 SYGVKD. DNA of the CDR3: TGTGCCACCCTCCCGGCCGACGGACGGATGAACACTGAAGCTTTCTTT. Protein product: CATLPADGRMNTEAFF.

This chain uses TRBV28 with TRBJ2-2; TRBD1 aligns across 10 bases. The CDR3 has 14 amino acids. CDR1 and CDR2 (germline): MDHEN, SYDVKM. J was trimmed by 3 bases and V by 9 bases; bases with no gene match: 4. CDR3 loop: CASSGTGDTGELFF. The DNA of the CDR3 is TGTGCCAGTTCCGGGACAGGGGACACCGGGGAGCTGTTTTTT.

This rearrangement joins TRBV28 to TRBJ1-5; no definite D call. Looked up from germline, CDR1 is MDHEN and CDR2 is SYDVKM. The CDR3 spans 16 residues. V was shortened by 7 bases and J by 8 bases, with 24 bases between the two germline ends. CDR3 DNA: TGTGCCAGCACCACCGAGGGCAGAATAATGGGTGAGCCCCAGCATTTT. Translated: CASTTEGRIMGEPQHF.

The chain is built from TRBV10-3 and TRBJ1-2; 7 bases are shared with TRBD1. The CDR3 has 12 residues. V lost 6 bases to trimming and J lost 8 bases; unmatched junction nucleotides: 6. Germline V gives CDR1 ENHRY, CDR2 SYGVKD. The CDR3 DNA sequence: TGTGCCATCAGCCAGACAGGGACCGGCTACACCTTC. Translation gives CAISQTGTGYTF.

This clone was found once. The chain links TRBV15 to TRBJ2-7, with 9 bases aligning to TRBD1. Losses at the gene ends were 1 base for V and 5 bases for J; bases not matched to a gene: 6. Per germline, CDR1 LNHNV and CDR2 YYDKDF (reference sequence). The CDR3 runs 15 residues. CDR3: CATSRVLTGGDEQYF. CDR3 in DNA: TGTGCCACCAGCAGAGTCCTCACAGGGGGCGACGAGCAGTACTTC.

The gene calls are TRBV6-5 and TRBJ1-1; 7 bases fit TRBD1. The CDR3 consists of 15 residues. V shed 8 bases and J 1 base; nucleotides not matched to a gene: 10. Germline CDR1 and CDR2: MNHEY and SVGAGI. The CDR3 DNA reads as TGTGCCAGCCACAAGGGGGCCTTTGGGAACACTGAAGCTTTCTTT. Translated: CASHKGAFGNTEAFF.

The chain is built from TRBV6-5 and TRBJ2-5; 9 bases are shared with TRBD1. The CDR3 covers 13 residues. V lost 6 bases and J lost 3; bases outside the gene matches: 2. Germline V gene sequence: CDR1 MNHEY, CDR2 SVGAGI. The CDR3: CASRRTGEETQYF. CDR3 coding DNA: TGTGCCAGCAGGCGGACAGGGGAAGAGACCCAGTACTTC.

The gene calls are TRBV3-1 (or the pseudogene TRBV3-2) and TRBJ2-3; 12 nucleotides agree with TRBD2. CDR1 is LGHDT, CDR2 YNNKEL, per germline (reference sequence). This CDR3 has 15 amino acids. Trimming at V came to 4 bases and at J to 6 bases, leaving 5 bases not matched to a gene. The CDR3 nucleotides are TGTGCCAGCAGCCGACTAGCGGGAGAGGGGGATACGCAGTATTTT. Translating it yields CASSRLAGEGDTQYF.

The genes are TRBV10-3 and TRBJ1-1; tentative D call: TRBD1 (6 bases). CDR1 is ENHRY and CDR2 is SYGVKD in the germline V gene. The CDR3 totals 12 residues. The V end lost 11 bases, the J end lost 4 bases, and 14 bases lay between the germline ends. The chain's CDR3 is CAAQQGATEAFF. CDR3 coding DNA: TGTGCCGCCCAACAGGGCGCCACTGAAGCTTTCTTT.

This sequence joins TRBV2 and TRBJ2-3; D ambiguous. Trimming stripped 4 bases from V and 8 bases from J, with 13 bases between. In germline, CDR1 is SNHLY, CDR2 FYNNEI. The CDR3 length is 13 residues. The CDR3: CASSATQWATQYF. DNA for the CDR3: TGTGCCAGCAGTGCGACACAGTGGGCTACGCAGTATTTT.

The chain carries TRBV7-6 and TRBJ2-7; 9 nucleotides line up with TRBD1. CDR3 length equals 16 residues. Germline CDR1 and CDR2: SGHVS and FNYEAQ. J lost 2 bases, V lost 5 bases, and 10 bases had no gene match. DNA for the CDR3: TGTGCCAGCAGCCCCACAAGCGGGACAGGGACCTACGAGCAGTACTTC. Translating gives CASSPTSGTGTYEQYF.

The chain is built from TRBV4-1 and TRBJ1-4, with unresolved D. This CDR3 has 15 amino acids. CDR1 is MGHRA and CDR2 is YSYEKL in the germline V gene. V gave up 1 base and J gave up 5 bases, with 11 bases separating them. DNA of the CDR3: TGCGCCAGCAGCCAAGCTGGCTTTACCAATGAAAAACTGTTTTTT. This encodes CASSQAGFTNEKLFF.

This sequence joins TRBV4-1 and TRBJ1-1; weak D call: TRBD1 (6 bases). This CDR3 is 14 amino acids long. The V end lost 4 bases, the J end lost 1 base, and 10 bases lay between the germline ends. Germline CDR1 MGHRA, CDR2 YSYEKL. The CDR3 nucleotides are TGCGCCAGCAGCCCAAGGGGACAGAACACTGAAGCTTTCTTT. Residues: CASSPRGQNTEAFF.

The rearrangement uses TRBV28 and TRBJ1-1, with D maybe TRBD1 (6 bases). This CDR3 spans 11 amino acids. The germline V gene has CDR1 MDHEN and CDR2 SYDVKM. Trimming removed 7 bases at V and 11 bases at J, with 14 bases between. The CDR3 DNA reads TGTGCCAGCAAGGAGGGGGGGAGGGCTTTCTTT. Its translation is CASKEGGRAFF.

The chain joins TRBV9 to TRBJ1-2, with 11 bases identical to TRBD1. This CDR3 is 16 amino acids long. Looked up from germline, CDR1 is SGDLS and CDR2 is YYNGEE. The V segment lost 4 bases and the J segment 3 bases; nucleotides outside the gene matches: 8. Here the CDR3 reads CASSPRTGGGDYGYTF. The CDR3, as DNA: TGTGCCAGCAGCCCACGGACAGGGGGCGGCGACTATGGCTACACCTTC.

The chain links TRBV11-2 to TRBJ1-1; 7 bases line up with TRBD1. CDR1 is SGHAT, CDR2 FQNNGV, per germline. V lost 3 bases and J lost 3; bases outside the gene matches: 4. The CDR3 has 14 residues. The CDR3 loop is CASSLTGTDTEAFF. The CDR3 nucleotides read TGTGCCAGCAGCTTGACCGGGACAGACACTGAAGCTTTCTTT.

The chain is built from TRBV27 and TRBJ1-1, with 8 nucleotides matching TRBD1. Germline V CDR1 and CDR2: MNHEY, SMNVEV (reference sequence). This CDR3 is built from 15 residues. The junction had 7 bases not matched to a gene; V was cut back by 3 bases and J by 4 bases. For the CDR3, the DNA is TGTGCCAGCAGTTTGTTCACAGGGGGTCGCACTGAAGCTTTCTTT. Translating it yields CASSLFTGGRTEAFF.

The V gene is TRBV3-1 (or the pseudogene TRBV3-2), the J gene TRBJ2-7; D is possibly TRBD1 or TRBD2 (5 bases each). This CDR3 has 15 amino acids. The germline V gene encodes CDR1 LGHDT and CDR2 YNNKEL (reference sequence). V was pared by 5 bases and J by 5 bases, with 19 bases between. The CDR3 DNA sequence: TGTGCCAGCAGCGGAAACCGGGACGCCCGGAACGAGCAGTACTTC. Protein sequence: CASSGNRDARNEQYF.

The gene calls are TRBV12-3 or TRBV12-4 and TRBJ1-5; D is undetermined. V was shortened by 6 bases and J by 2 bases, with 5 bases between the two germline ends. This CDR3 comprises 12 residues. In DNA form, the CDR3 reads TGTGCCAGCAGCACAGGCAATCAGCCCCAGCATTTT. Protein: CASSTGNQPQHF.

The chain is built from TRBV9 and TRBJ2-2, with D perhaps matching TRBD2 (8 bases). In germline, CDR1 is SGDLS, CDR2 YYNGEE. The CDR3 loop spans 16 amino acids. Deletions cut 2 bases from V and 4 bases from J, with 15 bases between. The CDR3 DNA sequence: TGTGCCAGCAGCGTCGGGAGGGGGCTCGGCACCGGGGAGCTGTTTTTT. Its protein product is CASSVGRGLGTGELFF.

This chain joins TRBV6-2 or TRBV6-3 and TRBJ1-2, with D unclear. The CDR3 runs 15 residues. Trimming took off 2 bases at V and 8 bases at J, with 18 bases between the two ends. Looked up from germline, CDR1 is MNHEY and CDR2 is SVGEGT. Here the CDR3 reads CASSYGQPFPNGYTF. CDR3 in DNA: TGTGCCAGCAGTTACGGGCAGCCGTTTCCGAACGGCTACACCTTC.

This rearrangement joins TRBV4-3 to TRBJ2-1, with TRBD1 matching 7 bases. Germline CDR1 reads LGHNA; CDR2 reads YSLEER. V was clipped by 1 base and J by 4 bases; unmatched bases: 4. The CDR3 consists of 15 residues. DNA of the CDR3: TGCGCCAGCAGCCAAGGGACAGGTCCTTACAATGAGCAGTTCTTC. Residues: CASSQGTGPYNEQFF.

This chain joins TRBV28 and TRBJ2-7, with 7 bases matching TRBD1. This CDR3 has 16 amino acids. Germline V lookup: CDR1 MDHEN, CDR2 SYDVKM. Trimming cost V 5 bases and J 2 bases; bases outside gene matches: 12. The CDR3 is CASSGVGDRTPYEQYF. The DNA of the CDR3 is TGTGCCAGCAGTGGGGTCGGGGACAGAACTCCCTACGAGCAGTACTTC.